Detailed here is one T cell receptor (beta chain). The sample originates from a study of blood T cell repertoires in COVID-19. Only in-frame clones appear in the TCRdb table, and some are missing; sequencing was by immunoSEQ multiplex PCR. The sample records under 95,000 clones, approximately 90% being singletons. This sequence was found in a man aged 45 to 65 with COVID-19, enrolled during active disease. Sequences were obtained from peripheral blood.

The CDR3 DNA is TGTGCCACCAGCAGGGAGGATAGCGGGGCTTCCTACAATGAGCAGTTCTTC. Residues: CATSREDSGASYNEQFF. V and J are TRBV15 and TRBJ2-1, with TRBD2 matching 8 bases. The CDR3 has 17 residues. V was pared by 3 bases and J by 1 base, with 8 bases of the junction left unmatched. The germline CDR1 and CDR2 sequences are LNHNV and YYDKDF (reference sequence). The whole variable domain, filled in from reference TRBV15 and TRBJ2-1, reads DAMVIQNPRYQVTQFGKPVTLSCSQTLNHNVMYWYQQKSSQAPKLLFHYYDKDFNNEADTPDNFQSRRPNTSFCFLDIRSPGLGDTAMYLCATSREDSGASYNEQFFGPGTRLTVL.